This TCR beta chain is drawn from a study of shared clonotypes between healthy human individuals. Turning to this clone: Its antigen is not identified.

The run depth of the assay was deep. Here immunoSEQ multiplex PCR was the method, and the copy in TCRdb shows in-frame clones only, minus some. The data hold some 1.5 million clones, with nearly 99% observed a single time. Notes on the study in general: Memory subsets generally showed lower estimated richness than naive subsets.

V dropped 9 bases and J dropped 0 bases, with 18 bases sitting between them. Germline CDR1 is MDHEN and CDR2 is SYDVKM. The CDR3 totals 15 residues. The source is a man aged 25 to 45 in good health. The chain joins TRBV28 to TRBJ2-7, with a possible D match to TRBD1 (5 bases). Sequenced sample: naive CD4+ T cells sorted from blood. Subset in this sample: CD45RA+ positively selected. The CDR3 region is CASAPYNRRSYEQYF. For the CDR3, the DNA is TGTGCCAGTGCCCCCTATAACAGGCGCTCCTACGAGCAGTACTTC.